These T cell receptor beta chains were read from a single sample in a study of blood T cell repertoires in COVID-19. TCRdb's copy holds only in-frame clones and misses some; the assay was immunoSEQ multiplex PCR. The table has about 92,000 clones, around 80% seen once; the top ten hold 7.5% to 9.5%. Source material: peripheral blood. The receptors shown here come from a man aged 45-60 years who had recovered from COVID-19. Both conserved end residues are part of each CDR3. The D gene is left open where the match is weak.

CDR3: CASSRGRAYEQYF; DNA: TGTGCCAGCAGTAGAGGCAGGGCGTACGAGCAGTACTTC; D: NA; V: TRBV6-6; J: TRBJ2-7
CDR3: CASSHSRGKGGTDTQYF; DNA: TGTGCCAGCAGCCACTCGCGAGGGAAGGGAGGCACAGATACGCAGTATTTT; D: NA; V: TRBV16; J: TRBJ2-3
CDR3: CAIKGGVGQPQHF; DNA: TGTGCCATCAAAGGGGGCGTCGGTCAGCCCCAGCATTTT; D: TRBD1; V: TRBV10-3; J: TRBJ1-5
CDR3: CASRAPGGSSTDTQYF; DNA: TGTGCCAGTAGGGCCCCGGGAGGCTCTAGCACAGATACGCAGTATTTT; D: TRBD2; V: TRBV19; J: TRBJ2-3
CDR3: CASRVRDTEAFF; DNA: TGTGCCAGCAGAGTCAGGGACACTGAAGCTTTCTTT; D: NA; V: TRBV12-3/TRBV12-4; J: TRBJ1-1
CDR3: CAWSLTRQETQYF; DNA: TGTGCCTGGAGCTTAACCCGGCAAGAGACCCAGTACTTC; D: NA; V: TRBV30; J: TRBJ2-5
CDR3: CASSQWDRDGSGYTF; DNA: TGTGCCAGCAGCCAATGGGACAGGGATGGATCCGGCTACACCTTC; D: TRBD1; V: TRBV3-1/TRBV3-2; J: TRBJ1-2
CDR3: CASRGQGALLSGYTF; DNA: TGTGCCAGCAGGGGACAGGGGGCGCTTTTGTCGGGCTACACCTTC; D: TRBD1; V: TRBV6-5; J: TRBJ1-2
CDR3: CAIRNLQGYEQYF; DNA: TGTGCCATCCGAAACTTACAGGGGTACGAGCAGTACTTC; D: TRBD1; V: TRBV28; J: TRBJ2-7
CDR3: CATTAGREQYF; DNA: TGTGCCACCACCGCGGGTCGAGAGCAGTACTTC; D: NA; V: TRBV7-9; J: TRBJ2-7
CDR3: CASSLPPQGARQYF; DNA: TGTGCCAGCAGCTTACCGCCGCAGGGGGCGCGTCAGTACTTC; D: TRBD1; V: TRBV11-2; J: TRBJ2-7
CDR3: CASSLGYKETQYF; DNA: TGTGCCAGCAGCTTAGGCTATAAAGAGACCCAGTACTTC; D: NA; V: TRBV11-1; J: TRBJ2-5
CDR3: CASSTLGGSYEQYF; DNA: TGTGCCAGCTCTACCCTCGGCGGATCCTACGAGCAGTACTTC; D: NA; V: TRBV18; J: TRBJ2-7